This TCR beta chain was retrieved from a study of shared clonotypes between healthy human individuals. The CDR3 contains 18 residues. V shed 4 bases and J 3 bases; nucleotides not matched to a gene: 10. Germline V gene sequence: CDR1 SNHLY, CDR2 FYNNEI. The assay was carried out at the deep level. Each sorted subset replicate got 200 ng genomic DNA, 30,000 or so genomes. Measured with immunoSEQ multiplex PCR; TCRdb has only the in-frame clones, and not every one. The sample has roughly 1,100,000 clones, 70% to 80% seen once. Many counts were recorded for this clone. Antigen specificity is unknown. A split of CD4+ cells into CD45RA+ naive and CD45RA-negative memory subsets was performed. Study-wide findings and caveats: Only blood underwent sampling, and tissue repertoires likely differ.

This receptor was taken from a young man in good health. The chain employs TRBV2 and TRBJ2-1; 12 bases agree with TRBD2. Sequencing was carried out using memory CD4+ T cells sorted from blood. Described subset: CD45RA-negative fraction. The CDR3 reads CASSGLRLAGGSYNEQFF. CDR3 sequence (DNA): TGTGCCAGCAGTGGCTTGCGGCTAGCGGGGGGGAGCTACAATGAGCAGTTCTTC. The full variable domain, in which reference TRBV2 and TRBJ2-1 provide the parts outside the CDR3, is EPEVTQTPSHQVTQMGQEVILRCVPISNHLYFYWYRQILGQKVEFLVSFYNNEISEKSEIFDDQFSVERPDGSNFTLKIRSTKLEDSAMYFCASSGLRLAGGSYNEQFFGPGTRLTVL.